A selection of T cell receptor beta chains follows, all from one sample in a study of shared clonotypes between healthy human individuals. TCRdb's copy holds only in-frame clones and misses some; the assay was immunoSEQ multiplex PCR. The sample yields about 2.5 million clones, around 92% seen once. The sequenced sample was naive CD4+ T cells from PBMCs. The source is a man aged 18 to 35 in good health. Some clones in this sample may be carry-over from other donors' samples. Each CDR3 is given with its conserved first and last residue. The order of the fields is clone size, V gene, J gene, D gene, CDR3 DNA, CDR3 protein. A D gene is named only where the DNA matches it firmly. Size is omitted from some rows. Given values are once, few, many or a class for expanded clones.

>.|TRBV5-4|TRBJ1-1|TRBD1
TGTGCCAGCAGCTCACCGACGACAGGGTCGGACGAAAGGGCTTTCTTT
CASSSPTTGSDERAFF
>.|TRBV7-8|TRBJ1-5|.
TGTGCCAGCAGCCCCGAGCGTGTCGGCCAGCCCCAGCATTTT
CASSPERVGQPQHF
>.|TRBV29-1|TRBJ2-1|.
TGCAGCCCCCGGACAGCCTACAATGAGCAGTTCTTC
CSPRTAYNEQFF
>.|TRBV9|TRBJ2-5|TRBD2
TGTGCCAGCAGCCCCGGGACTAGCGGGATGGAGACCCAGTACTTC
CASSPGTSGMETQYF
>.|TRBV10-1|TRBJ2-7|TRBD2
TGCGCCAGCAGTAGTGGGACTAGCGGGATTTACGAGCAGTACTTC
CASSSGTSGIYEQYF
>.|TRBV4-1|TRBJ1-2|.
TGCGCCAGCAGCCAAGTGGGCCTTAAGGGCTACACCTTC
CASSQVGLKGYTF
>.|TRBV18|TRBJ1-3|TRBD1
TGTGCCAGCTCACCGACCATTCCGGGACAGGGGAGCCTTCAGGGAAACACCATATATTTT
CASSPTIPGQGSLQGNTIYF
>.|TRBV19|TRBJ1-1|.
TGTGCCAGTAGTACGCTCTACAGGGATGGCACTGAAGCTTTCTTT
CASSTLYRDGTEAFF
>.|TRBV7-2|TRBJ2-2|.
TGTGCCAGCACCATAGGGTTCCCCCCCGGGGAGCTGTTTTTT
CASTIGFPPGELFF
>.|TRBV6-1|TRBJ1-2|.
TGTGCCAGCAGCGAGCCGGTGACCTTC
CASSEPVTF
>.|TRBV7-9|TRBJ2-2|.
TGTGCCAGCAACAGGATGAACACCGGGGAGCTGTTTTTT
CASNRMNTGELFF
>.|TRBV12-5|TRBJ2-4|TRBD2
TGTGCTAGTGGTTCCACTAGCGCCCTAGCCAAAAACATTCAGTACTTC
CASGSTSALAKNIQYF
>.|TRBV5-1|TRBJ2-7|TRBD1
TGCGCCAGCAGCTTGCAGGGGGCTTCCTACGAGCAGTACTTC
CASSLQGASYEQYF
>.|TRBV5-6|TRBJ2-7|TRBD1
TGTGCCAGCAGCCCCCTGGGACAGGAATACGAGCAGTACTTC
CASSPLGQEYEQYF
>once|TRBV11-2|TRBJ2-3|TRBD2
TGTGCCAGCAGCCACGGGCGGGGCGGGAGTATCACAGATACGCAGTATTTT
CASSHGRGGSITDTQYF
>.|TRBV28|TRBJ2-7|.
TGTGCCAGCAGTTCGAGCCTATACGAGCAGTACTTC
CASSSSLYEQYF
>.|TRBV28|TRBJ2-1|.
TGTGCCAGCAGTTTAGCCGGTGAAGGTGGATCAAATGAGCAGTTCTTC
CASSLAGEGGSNEQFF
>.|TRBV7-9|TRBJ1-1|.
TGTGCCAGCAGCTTATCACTTAACACTGAAGCTTTCTTT
CASSLSLNTEAFF
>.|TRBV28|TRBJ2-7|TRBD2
TGTGCCAGCAGTGAAAGCGGGAGAGGTAACGAGCAGTACTTC
CASSESGRGNEQYF
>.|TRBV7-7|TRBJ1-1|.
TGTGCCCGCGGGATAAGCAGGGATCAGAACACTGAAGCTTTCTTT
CARGISRDQNTEAFF
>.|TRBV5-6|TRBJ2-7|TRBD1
TGTGCCAGCAGCTCGGTAGGACAGGCACATATGGACGAGCAGTACTTC
CASSSVGQAHMDEQYF
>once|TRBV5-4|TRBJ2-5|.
TGTGCCAGCAGCGGTCCCAGGGGCTCAGAGACCCAGTACTTC
CASSGPRGSETQYF
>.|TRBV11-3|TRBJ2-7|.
TGTGCCAGCAGCTTAACAGGGTATGCCGAGCAGTACTTC
CASSLTGYAEQYF
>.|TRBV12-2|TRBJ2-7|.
TGTGCAAGTCGCTTAGAATTTGGGCTCAGCTCCTACGAGCAGTACTTC
CASRLEFGLSSYEQYF
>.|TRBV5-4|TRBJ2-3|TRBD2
TGTGCCAGCAGCTTACCTGGGACTAGCGGGAGTGCAGATACGCAGTATTTT
CASSLPGTSGSADTQYF
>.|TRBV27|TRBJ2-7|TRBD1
TGTGCCAGCAGTTTAGGACAGGGAACCTACGAGCAGTACTTC
CASSLGQGTYEQYF
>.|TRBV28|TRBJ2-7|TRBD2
TGTGCCAGCCGGAAAAAAACCGGGACTAGCGGCTACGAGCAGTACTTC
CASRKKTGTSGYEQYF
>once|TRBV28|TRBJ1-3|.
TGTGCCAGCAGCCCAAGGGGGGGCCTGTATGGAAACACCATATATTTT
CASSPRGGLYGNTIYF
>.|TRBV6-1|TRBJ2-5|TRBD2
TGTGCCAGCAGTGAAAACAGGGCGGGAGGAGAGACCCAGTACTTC
CASSENRAGGETQYF